Below, 11 T cell receptor beta chains from the same sample are listed, as sequenced in a study of regulatory T cells in long-lasting Graves disease. The authors built TCR beta libraries using iRepertoire HTBI primers and Arm-PCR of CDR3 regions. MiXCR, applied by TCRdb to the multiplex PCR reads, yields one record per CDR3 protein. The table lists fewer than 550,000 distinct CDR3 sequences, about 22% of them singletons. Time point denoted: persistent/refractory GD, antithyroid drugs over 5 years with positive TRAb. RNA isolated from PBMCs was used to make the TCR library. This specimen consisted of peripheral blood mononuclear cells (PBMCs), obtained when the disease was refractory, from a patient treated with antithyroid drugs. Receptor source: a female donor with Graves disease.

This clonotype has a count of ten or more. The DNA of the CDR3 is TGTGCCAGCAGTTTCGGACAGGGCCATGGCTACACCTTC. Amino acid sequence: CASSFGQGHGYTF. This sequence joins TRBV28 and TRBJ1-2, with 8 bases that match TRBD1. CDR3 length equals 13 residues. Germline CDR1 reads MDHEN; CDR2 reads SYDVKM. Losses at the gene ends were 3 bases for V and 6 bases for J; bases not matched to a gene: 3.

This clonotype was counted many times. The rearrangement uses TRBV5-4 and TRBJ2-5, with 7 bases lining up with TRBD2. The CDR3 is made up of 13 amino acids. CDR1 and CDR2 (germline): SGHNT, YYREEE (reference sequence). The J segment lost 3 bases and the V segment lost 4 bases, leaving 3 bases of the junction unmatched. The CDR3 bases are TGTGCCAGCAGCATCGGACTAGAAGAGACCCAGTACTTC. Protein: CASSIGLEETQYF.

J is TRBJ2-4 and V is TRBV6-1; D not resolved. Germline loops: CDR1 MNHNS, CDR2 SASEGT. V gave up 11 bases and J gave up 0 bases, with 8 bases separating them. This CDR3 region has 12 residues. The CDR3: CAQRLAKNIQYF. CDR3 coding DNA: TGTGCCCAACGCCTAGCCAAAAACATTCAGTACTTC.

In its sample, this clonotype was seen many times. This chain connects TRBV6-1 to TRBJ2-2, with D maybe TRBD2 (6 bases). Trimming removed 10 bases at V and 1 base at J, with 19 bases between. The CDR3 is 16 amino acids. Per the germline V gene, CDR1 is MNHNS and CDR2 is SASEGT. In DNA form, the CDR3 reads TGTGCCACACGGACAACGGGAGAAAAGAACACCGGGGAGCTGTTTTTT. Translating gives CATRTTGEKNTGELFF.

The gene calls are TRBV28 and TRBJ2-3, with 7 bases fitting TRBD2. The CDR3 contains 15 residues. Germline lookup yields CDR1 MDHEN and CDR2 SYDVKM. Trimming took 8 bases from V and 1 from J; bases not matched to a gene: 9. The CDR3 is CASGAGRVRTDTQYF. In DNA, the CDR3 is TGTGCCAGCGGAGCGGGAAGGGTCCGCACAGATACGCAGTATTTT.

The CDR3 DNA reads as TGCAGCGCCCCTCGGACTAGCGGAGGGACCGGGGAGCTGTTTTTT. This encodes CSAPRTSGGTGELFF. The chain combines TRBV29-1 with TRBJ2-2; 10 bases fit TRBD2. With 7 bases clipped from V and 5 bases from J, the junction kept 10 bases outside the gene matches. Germline-derived CDR1 and CDR2 are SQVTM and ANQGSEA. This CDR3 region has 15 residues.

V and J are TRBV25-1 and TRBJ1-1; tentative D call: TRBD1 (5 bases). V was clipped by 7 bases and J by 4 bases, with 22 bases between them. There are 16 residues in the CDR3. CDR1 MGHDK and CDR2 SYGVNS come from the germline V gene. CDR3 coding DNA: TGTGCCAGCACCCACGGGGGGATAGGGACGAGCACTGAAGCTTTCTTT. This sequence encodes CASTHGGIGTSTEAFF.

This clonotype appeared many times. The chain employs TRBV12-3 or TRBV12-4 and TRBJ1-1; no firm D call. The CDR3 runs to 15 residues. V lost 4 bases to trimming and J lost 0 bases, with 12 bases between them. CDR3 DNA: TGTGCCAGCAGTTACAGCAGATACATGAACACTGAAGCTTTCTTT. It specifies CASSYSRYMNTEAFF.

This chain connects TRBV20-1 to TRBJ1-6; D call uncertain. Germline V gives CDR1 DFQATT, CDR2 SNEGSKA (reference sequence). The CDR3 has 18 amino acids. Trimming took off 1 base at V and 7 bases at J, with 23 bases between the two ends. The CDR3 spells CSARAPHRRRMGNSPLHF. CDR3 nucleotide sequence: TGCAGTGCTAGAGCCCCCCATCGCAGGAGAATGGGAAATTCACCCCTCCACTTT.

This clonotype was observed at least ten times. V is TRBV12-3 or TRBV12-4 and J is TRBJ2-7; the D gene is possibly TRBD1 (5 bases). There are 15 residues in the CDR3. Trimming took 7 bases from V and 4 from J, leaving 20 bases between them. CDR3 loop: CASMLHGDSVYEQYF. In DNA, the CDR3 is TGTGCCAGCATGTTACACGGTGACAGCGTTTACGAGCAGTACTTC.

This rearrangement joins TRBV7-2 to TRBJ1-3; D unresolved. CDR1 is SGHTA and CDR2 is FQGNSA in the germline V gene. V shed 7 bases and J shed 0 bases, with 16 bases lying between them. This CDR3 is built from 16 residues. Here the CDR3 reads CASNPIYALSGNTIYF. CDR3 nucleotide sequence: TGTGCCAGCAACCCGATTTATGCGCTCTCTGGAAACACCATATATTTT. Together with reference TRBV7-2 and TRBJ1-3, the CDR3 gives the full variable domain: GAGVSQSPSNKVTEKGKDVELRCDPISGHTALYWYRQSLGQGLEFLIYFQGNSAPDKSGLPSDRFSAERTGGSVSTLTIQRTQQEDSAVYLCASNPIYALSGNTIYFGEGSWLTVV.